These T cell receptor beta chains were read from a single sample in a study of human T cells and chemical hapten exposure. TCRdb re-derived calls from the RACE reads in MiXCR, one entry per CDR3 protein. The repertoire has 150,000 to 200,000 distinct CDR3 sequences, 28% of them found once; the top ten carry under 2.5%. The sequenced sample was whole blood, obtained in connection with sensitization to the hapten diphenylcyclopropenone (DPC). These TCRs come from a young woman with alopecia areata. Some clones in this sample may be carry-over from other donors' samples. Each CDR3 is given with its conserved first and last residue. A D gene is named only where the DNA matches it firmly. Size tells how often a clone was seen (once, few, many) or the class of an expanded clone, and some rows leave it out.

V gene: TRBV11-1; clone size: NA; D gene: NA; J gene: TRBJ1-2; CDR3 protein: CASSLAGRGLTGYTF; CDR3 DNA: TGTGCCAGCAGCTTAGCGGGGAGAGGATTAACTGGCTACACCTTC
V gene: TRBV11-3; clone size: NA; D gene: NA; J gene: TRBJ2-1; CDR3 protein: CASSLGGGGPNEQFF; CDR3 DNA: TGTGCCAGCAGCTTAGGGGGGGGGGGGCCCAATGAGCAGTTCTTC
V gene: TRBV5-1; clone size: NA; D gene: NA; J gene: TRBJ1-2; CDR3 protein: CASSRNNNYGYTF; CDR3 DNA: TGCGCCAGCAGCCGTAACAATAACTATGGCTACACCTTC
V gene: TRBV14; clone size: few; D gene: TRBD1; J gene: TRBJ2-7; CDR3 protein: CASSRSGGSYEQYF; CDR3 DNA: TGTGCCAGCAGCCGATCAGGGGGCTCCTACGAGCAGTACTTC
V gene: TRBV4-2; clone size: few; D gene: TRBD2; J gene: TRBJ2-7; CDR3 protein: CASSQELAGLSYEQYF; CDR3 DNA: TGTGCCAGCAGCCAAGAACTAGCGGGCTTGTCCTACGAGCAGTACTTC
V gene: TRBV6-6; clone size: few; D gene: NA; J gene: TRBJ2-3; CDR3 protein: CASSERATDTQYF; CDR3 DNA: TGTGCCAGCAGTGAGCGGGCCACAGATACGCAGTATTTT
V gene: TRBV20-1; clone size: NA; D gene: NA; J gene: TRBJ2-7; CDR3 protein: CSARIDRRYYEQYF; CDR3 DNA: TGCAGTGCTAGGATCGACAGGAGATACTACGAGCAGTACTTC
V gene: TRBV6-6; clone size: many; D gene: TRBD2; J gene: TRBJ2-4; CDR3 protein: CASSPEGLAGIQYF; CDR3 DNA: TGTGCCAGCAGCCCGGAGGGACTAGCGGGAATTCAGTACTTC
V gene: TRBV20-1; clone size: few; D gene: NA; J gene: TRBJ1-1; CDR3 protein: CSAPVFGTEAFF; CDR3 DNA: TGCAGTGCGCCGGTTTTCGGGACTGAAGCTTTCTTT
V gene: TRBV20-1; clone size: NA; D gene: NA; J gene: TRBJ1-2; CDR3 protein: CSARDLGAGYTF; CDR3 DNA: TGCAGTGCTAGAGATCTTGGCGCCGGCTACACCTTC
V gene: TRBV7-9; clone size: many; D gene: NA; J gene: TRBJ1-3; CDR3 protein: CASSYPGGSSGNTIYF; CDR3 DNA: TGTGCCAGCAGCTATCCTGGGGGATCCTCTGGAAACACCATATATTTT
V gene: TRBV4-3; clone size: few; D gene: NA; J gene: TRBJ1-6; CDR3 protein: CASSQDMGSPLHF; CDR3 DNA: TGCGCCAGCAGCCAAGATATGGGTTCACCCCTCCACTTT
V gene: TRBV6-2/TRBV6-3; clone size: NA; D gene: NA; J gene: TRBJ2-2; CDR3 protein: CASSPGPGELFF; CDR3 DNA: TGTGCCAGCAGCCCGGGCCCCGGGGAGCTGTTTTTT
V gene: TRBV28; clone size: NA; D gene: TRBD2; J gene: TRBJ2-7; CDR3 protein: CASSLSLAGGWYF; CDR3 DNA: TGTGCCAGCAGTTTATCCCTAGCGGGAGGGTGGTACTTC
V gene: TRBV3-1; clone size: few; D gene: NA; J gene: TRBJ1-5; CDR3 protein: CASSPTGGFGQPQHF; CDR3 DNA: TGTGCCAGCAGCCCGACAGGTGGGTTCGGTCAGCCCCAGCATTTT
V gene: TRBV29-1; clone size: NA; D gene: TRBD2; J gene: TRBJ2-3; CDR3 protein: CSVATSAYTDTQYF; CDR3 DNA: TGCAGCGTAGCGACTAGCGCCTACACAGATACGCAGTATTTT
V gene: TRBV6-5; clone size: NA; D gene: NA; J gene: TRBJ1-2; CDR3 protein: CASSNTANYGYTF; CDR3 DNA: TGTGCCAGCAGTAACACAGCGAACTATGGCTACACCTTC